A selection of T cell receptor beta chains follows, all from one sample in a study of control samples from healthy donors and cancer patients. Profiled with immunoSEQ multiplex PCR; TCRdb holds only in-frame clones, not every one. The sample includes around 120,000 clones, 85% to 90% of them seen just once. Input material: blood. These receptors all come from a woman in her seventies in good health. Each CDR3 is given with its conserved first and last residue. The D gene is left open where the match is weak. Clone size is shown for a subset of rows, as once, few, many or a class of expanded clone.

TGTGCCAGCAGCCAAGGGGCAGGGTGGGCCAAAAACATTCAGTACTTC	CASSQGAGWAKNIQYF	.	TRBV14	.	TRBJ2-4
TGTGCCAGCAGCGCCCCGGGGGGCACAGAGACCCAGTACTTC	CASSAPGGTETQYF	.	TRBV5-5	.	TRBJ2-5
TGCGCCAGCAGCGGACTTGGCGGAGCTTTCTTT	CASSGLGGAFF	.	TRBV5-1	.	TRBJ1-1
TGTGCCAGCGGGAGAGGAGGGACTGAAGCTTTCTTT	CASGRGGTEAFF	.	TRBV12-3/TRBV12-4	.	TRBJ1-1
TGTGCCAGCTCACCACAATCCGGGGGGCGAAAGACCCAGTACTTC	CASSPQSGGRKTQYF	.	TRBV18	.	TRBJ2-5
TGTGCCAGCAGCCGGCCGGGAACTAACTATGGCTACACCTTC	CASSRPGTNYGYTF	.	TRBV5-4	once	TRBJ1-2
TGTGCCAGCAGTTCTTTCCAGGGGGCTGATCAGCCCCAGCATTTT	CASSSFQGADQPQHF	TRBD1	TRBV6-5	.	TRBJ1-5
TGTGCCAGCAGCGTAGGGAGTAGGTCGGCCGCCGGGGAGCTGTTTTTT	CASSVGSRSAAGELFF	.	TRBV9	.	TRBJ2-2
TGTGCCAGCAGACCCGGTCGAAGTCAGCCCCAGCATTTT	CASRPGRSQPQHF	.	TRBV6-5	.	TRBJ1-5
TGTGCCACCAGTGGGGGTCTTGGCTATGGCTACACCTTC	CATSGGLGYGYTF	.	TRBV24-1	.	TRBJ1-2
TGTGCCAGCAGTAAGAAATATAGCAATCAGCCCCAGCATTTT	CASSKKYSNQPQHF	.	TRBV27	.	TRBJ1-5
TGCGCCAGCAGCTTGTGGCGGGGGAGGGCTCAAGAGACCCAGTACTTC	CASSLWRGRAQETQYF	TRBD2	TRBV5-1	once	TRBJ2-5
TGCGCCAGCAGCTTGGTGGCTAGCGGGGAATCAGGGTACAATGAGCAGTTCTTC	CASSLVASGESGYNEQFF	TRBD2	TRBV5-1	.	TRBJ2-1
TGTGCCAGTAGTGTAAACGGGAGACCCACAGATACGCAGTATTTT	CASSVNGRPTDTQYF	.	TRBV19	once	TRBJ2-3
TGTGCCAGCAGCTTAGGCGGGGAGATCACAGATACGCAGTATTTT	CASSLGGEITDTQYF	.	TRBV7-3	.	TRBJ2-3
TGCGCCAGCAGCCAGCAAGAAACAGAGACCCAGTACTTC	CASSQQETETQYF	.	TRBV4-1	.	TRBJ2-5
TGTGCCATCAGTGAGGAAGGGGGGTGGAATGAGCAGTTCTTC	CAISEEGGWNEQFF	.	TRBV10-3	.	TRBJ2-1
TGTGCCAGCACCAGGGGTCTCGGGGAAAAACTGTTTTTT	CASTRGLGEKLFF	.	TRBV6-5	once	TRBJ1-4
TGTGCCAGCAGGCCGTGGGGAGGGAACACTGAAGCTTTCTTT	CASRPWGGNTEAFF	.	TRBV6-5	few	TRBJ1-1
TGTGCCAGCAGCGTAGGAAGCAATCAGCCCCAGCATTTT	CASSVGSNQPQHF	.	TRBV9	.	TRBJ1-5
TGCGCCAGCAGCCAAGATCTGGGCTATGAAAAACTGTTTTTT	CASSQDLGYEKLFF	.	TRBV4-3	.	TRBJ1-4
TGTGCCAGTAGTTCCTGGGCCCGAGGTAGCACAGATACGCAGTATTTT	CASSSWARGSTDTQYF	.	TRBV19	.	TRBJ2-3
TGTGCCAGCAGCTTAGATCTTAGCAGCACTGAAGCTTTCTTT	CASSLDLSSTEAFF	.	TRBV11-2	.	TRBJ1-1
TGTGCCAGCAGCTTAGGTAGGGACAATGAGCAGTTCTTC	CASSLGRDNEQFF	.	TRBV5-4	.	TRBJ2-1